The 17 T cell receptor beta chains below come from one sample, sequenced in a study of blood T cell repertoires in COVID-19 (dated by TCRdb to 2020 to 2022). The method behind the library was the immunoSEQ multiplex PCR assay. Imported from immuneACCESS, the table was reduced by TCRdb to in-frame sequences with V and J called. These copies leave out some clones; in studies compared against another copy, an unresolved V gene accounts for under half, and the cause of the remainder is not known. The sample table lists fewer than 250,000 clones, around four fifths of them with a count of one. The top ten clones comprise 4% to 5% of the sample. What was sequenced was peripheral blood. The receptors shown here come from a woman in her 70s with acute or convalescent COVID-19.

The chain recombines TRBV4-2 with TRBJ1-1; 7 nucleotides match TRBD1. CDR1 is LGHNA and CDR2 is YNFKEQ in the germline V gene. J lost 2 bases, V lost 7 bases, and 10 bases had no gene match. The CDR3 is 15 amino acids. The CDR3 reads CASTLKEGANTEAFF. In DNA, the CDR3 is TGTGCCAGCACCCTTAAGGAGGGGGCCAACACTGAAGCTTTCTTT.

The chain carries TRBV2 and TRBJ1-1; D not resolved. Trimming stripped 5 bases from V and 1 base from J, with 5 bases between. The germline V gene has CDR1 SNHLY and CDR2 FYNNEI. This CDR3 region has 12 residues. CDR3 DNA: TGTGCCAGCAGTAACAGGAACACTGAAGCTTTCTTT. Encoded protein: CASSNRNTEAFF. Drawing the rest from reference TRBV2 and TRBJ1-1, the complete variable domain is EPEVTQTPSHQVTQMGQEVILRCVPISNHLYFYWYRQILGQKVEFLVSFYNNEISEKSEIFDDQFSVERPDGSNFTLKIRSTKLEDSAMYFCASSNRNTEAFFGQGTRLTVV.

This chain joins TRBV11-2 and TRBJ1-5; possible D gene TRBD1, 5 bases. The CDR3 is made up of 15 amino acids. V was pared by 3 bases and J by 7 bases, with 16 bases between. Germline V gene sequence: CDR1 SGHAT, CDR2 FQNNGV. CDR3 protein: CASSFSGGLGQPQHF. The CDR3 coding sequence is TGTGCCAGCAGCTTCTCCGGGGGACTAGGGCAGCCCCAGCATTTT.

The rearrangement joins TRBV29-1 to TRBJ2-2; TRBD1 aligns across 7 bases. The CDR3 covers 13 residues. Germline CDR1 is SQVTM and CDR2 is ANQGSEA. Trimming at V came to 6 bases and at J to 2 bases, leaving 3 bases not matched to a gene. The CDR3 sequence: CSVNRGNTGELFF. CDR3 nucleotides: TGCAGCGTAAACAGGGGTAACACCGGGGAGCTGTTTTTT.

The chain couples TRBV18 to TRBJ1-6; 9 nucleotides match TRBD1. The CDR3 contains 16 residues. Germline CDR1 and CDR2: KGHSH and LQKENI. The V segment lost 2 bases and the J segment 10 bases; nucleotides outside the gene matches: 9. CDR3 amino acids: CASSPDLQGAGSPLHF. The DNA of the CDR3 is TGTGCCAGCTCACCAGACCTACAGGGGGCAGGATCACCCCTCCACTTT.

V and J are TRBV6-6 and TRBJ1-2; no clear D. The CDR3 consists of 13 residues. V lost 2 bases, J lost 7 bases, and 11 bases lay in between. Germline assignment: CDR1 MNHNY and CDR2 SVGAGI (reference sequence). CDR3 nucleotides: TGTGCCAGCAGTTACGGGCTTTTGGGTGGCTACACCTTC. Its protein product is CASSYGLLGGYTF.

The rearrangement joins TRBV27 to TRBJ1-4; D is ambiguous. In germline, CDR1 is MNHEY, CDR2 SMNVEV (reference sequence). The V end lost 6 bases, the J end lost 8 bases, and 16 bases lay between the germline ends. The CDR3 sequence is 14 residues long. In nucleotides, the CDR3 is TGTGCCAGCAGGTCGACCGGAGAATGGGAAAAACTGTTTTTT. Translated, it gives CASRSTGEWEKLFF.

CDR3 sequence (DNA): TGTGCCAGCAGCTTAGGGATGGGACAGCTGGAAAAACTGTTTTTT. Its translation: CASSLGMGQLEKLFF. V gene TRBV7-9 combines with J gene TRBJ1-4; TRBD1 matches 7 bases. Per the germline V gene, CDR1 is SEHNR and CDR2 is FQNEAQ (reference sequence). This CDR3 has 15 amino acids. J gave up 8 bases and V 1 base, and 7 bases lay outside the gene matches.

J is TRBJ2-3 and V is TRBV7-2; 7 bases fit TRBD2. This CDR3 spans 18 amino acids. J lost 0 bases, V lost 2 bases, and 11 bases had no gene match. From germline, CDR1 is SGHTA and CDR2 FQGNSA. The CDR3 coding sequence is TGTGCCAGCAGCTTAAGCGGTCAGCGGGGCCACAGCACAGATACGCAGTATTTT. Its protein product is CASSLSGQRGHSTDTQYF.

On this clone: The limits of the CDR3 on the DNA are not certain, so only TCRdb's listed CDR3 is given. The V call is TRBV20-1, the J call TRBJ2-2; TRBD1 is the table's D call and was not checked against the DNA. Termini included, the CDR3 measures 17 amino acids. Germline assignment: CDR1 DFQATT and CDR2 SNEGSKA (reference sequence). The CDR3 sequence: CSASSTLGQGPTGELFF.

This chain links TRBV19 with TRBJ1-2; D call uncertain. The ends were cut back, 0 bases at V and 3 bases at J, with 8 bases in the middle. The CDR3 runs 14 residues. Germline V gives CDR1 LNHDA, CDR2 SQIVND (reference sequence). CDR3 DNA: TGTGCCAGTAGTATAGACCAAACAGACTATGGCTACACCTTC. Protein product: CASSIDQTDYGYTF.

The chain has TRBV4-1 and TRBJ2-7, with TRBD1 as a possible D gene (5 bases). Trimming cost V 1 base and J 4 bases, with 17 bases left between them. Germline V gene sequence: CDR1 MGHRA, CDR2 YSYEKL. This CDR3 has 16 amino acids. CDR3 sequence: CASSQGWGRQAYEQYF. The CDR3 region has the DNA TGCGCCAGCAGCCAAGGTTGGGGCAGGCAAGCATACGAGCAGTACTTC.

V is TRBV20-1 and J is TRBJ2-3; tentative D call: TRBD1 (5 bases). V was shortened by 3 bases and J by 6 bases, with 13 bases between the two germline ends. The CDR3 has 13 amino acids. In germline, CDR1 is DFQATT, CDR2 SNEGSKA (reference sequence). The CDR3 sequence is CSASYYRGDTQYF. The DNA for the CDR3 is TGCAGTGCTAGTTACTATAGGGGCGATACGCAGTATTTT.

The chain employs TRBV7-8 and TRBJ2-7; D call uncertain. V lost 6 bases and J lost 0, with 12 bases in between. Germline loops: CDR1 SGHVS, CDR2 FQNEAQ. This CDR3 is 14 amino acids long. CDR3 DNA: TGTGCCAGCAGAAGAGGTCGAAGCTCCTACGAGCAGTACTTC. This sequence encodes CASRRGRSSYEQYF.

The J gene is TRBJ2-1, the V gene TRBV7-2, with D unclear. Germline loops: CDR1 SGHTA, CDR2 FQGNSA. The germline V and J ends were trimmed by 1 base and 10 bases, with 8 bases remaining between them. This CDR3 spans 12 amino acids. CDR3 DNA sequence: TGTGCCAGCAGCTTAGAAATCGGGGAGCAGTTCTTC. Protein product: CASSLEIGEQFF. The full variable domain, completed using reference TRBV7-2 and TRBJ2-1, is GAGVSQSPSNKVTEKGKDVELRCDPISGHTALYWYRQSLGQGLEFLIYFQGNSAPDKSGLPSDRFSAERTGGSVSTLTIQRTQQEDSAVYLCASSLEIGEQFFGPGTRLTVL.

The rearrangement joins TRBV11-3 to TRBJ2-1; 8 bases are shared with TRBD1. CDR1 is SGHNT, CDR2 YENEEA, per germline. The trim removed 1 base at V and 0 bases at J, leaving 8 bases unmatched. The CDR3 has 18 residues. CDR3 nucleotides: TGTGCCAGCAGCTTAGGGGGGACAGGATTTAGCTCCTACAATGAGCAGTTCTTC. As protein: CASSLGGTGFSSYNEQFF.

A single count supports this clone. Here the CDR3 DNA reads TGTGCCAGCAGCAAAGGACTAGTAGAGACCCAGTACTTC. The encoded protein is CASSKGLVETQYF. V and J are TRBV7-2 and TRBJ2-5, with TRBD2 matching 7 bases. Germline loops: CDR1 SGHTA, CDR2 FQGNSA. Trimming removed 5 bases from V and 4 bases from J; junction bases left unmatched: 4. This CDR3 has 13 residues.